These 31 T cell receptor beta chains were sequenced from one sample in a study of neurological immune-mediated disorders. TCRdb ran MiXCR on the 5' RACE reads and lists one entry per CDR3 protein. The sample includes around 66,000 distinct CDR3 sequences, 4.5% to 6% of them seen just once. Sequencing used PBMCs. These receptors all come from a woman in her seventies with multiple sclerosis.

This clonotype was detected ten times or more. CDR3 bases: TGTGCCAGCAGTACCCTCTGGTTATACGAGCAGTACTTC. It is translated as CASSTLWLYEQYF. The chain joins TRBV7-2 to TRBJ2-7; D is undetermined. V was clipped by 6 bases and J by 4 bases, with 13 bases between them. The germline V gene encodes CDR1 SGHTA and CDR2 FQGNSA. CDR3 size: 13 residues.

The J gene is TRBJ2-1, the V gene TRBV12-3 or TRBV12-4, with 8 bases lining up with TRBD2. CDR3 length: 17 amino acids. Trimming at V came to 4 bases and at J to 2 bases, leaving 10 bases not matched to a gene. CDR3 region: CASSSYLPGRAYNEQFF. CDR3 in DNA: TGTGCCAGCAGTTCTTACCTCCCCGGGAGGGCCTACAATGAGCAGTTCTTC.

The table lists this clonotype with many counts. CDR3 sequence reads: CAISDRDNEQFF. DNA of the CDR3: TGTGCCATCAGTGACAGGGACAATGAGCAGTTCTTC. This sequence joins TRBV10-3 and TRBJ2-1; tentative D call: TRBD1 (5 bases). Looked up from germline, CDR1 is ENHRY and CDR2 is SYGVKD. The CDR3 is 12 amino acids. The V end lost 3 bases, the J end lost 5 bases, and 5 bases lay between the germline ends.

In its sample, this clonotype was seen many times. The chain has TRBV12-3 or TRBV12-4 and TRBJ2-7, with D tentatively TRBD1 (5 bases). V was pared by 6 bases and J by 3 bases, with 12 bases between. This CDR3 contains 13 residues. CDR3 nucleotide sequence: TGTGCCAGCAGCCTAGACAGCTACTACGAGCAGTACTTC. It yields the protein CASSLDSYYEQYF.

This clonotype was seen repeatedly, ten times or more. The chain joins TRBV6-5 to TRBJ2-3; 9 bases line up with TRBD1. J was trimmed by 3 bases and V by 7 bases; bases with no gene match: 11. The CDR3 totals 16 residues. Looked up from germline, CDR1 is MNHEY and CDR2 is SVGAGI. This CDR3 reads CASIPTTGGFTDTQYF. CDR3 bases: TGTGCCAGCATTCCTACGACAGGGGGTTTTACAGATACGCAGTATTTT.

In this sample, this clonotype turned up many times. The rearrangement uses TRBV14 and TRBJ2-1; TRBD2 is a possible D gene (6 bases). The CDR3 sequence is 16 residues long. V lost 3 bases and J 0 bases, leaving 12 bases between the germline ends. The germline CDR1 and CDR2 sequences are SGHDN and FVKESK. The CDR3 loop is CASSQGGASSYNEQFF. DNA of the CDR3: TGTGCCAGCAGCCAGGGCGGGGCCAGCTCCTACAATGAGCAGTTCTTC.

This clonotype has ten or more counts. The rearrangement links TRBV5-1 to TRBJ1-6; 7 bases fit TRBD1. Unmatched junction bases numbered 2, after V lost 0 bases and J lost 8 bases. CDR1 and CDR2 (germline): SGHRS, YFSETQ. There are 14 residues in the CDR3. The CDR3, as DNA: TGCGCCAGCAGCTTGGAGGGGGCTGATTCACCCCTCCACTTT. This translates into CASSLEGADSPLHF.

This clonotype has ten or more counts. The chain carries TRBV28 and TRBJ1-4; perhaps TRBD1 as D (5 bases). The germline V gene encodes CDR1 MDHEN and CDR2 SYDVKM. The V gene lost 2 bases and the J gene lost 4 bases, with 11 bases spanning the gap. The CDR3 is 15 amino acids. The CDR3 spells CASSLMTASNEKLFF. CDR3 sequence (DNA): TGTGCCAGCAGTTTAATGACAGCAAGTAATGAAAAACTGTTTTTT.

This clonotype was counted many times. Here the CDR3 reads CASSKDGAYEQYF. CDR3 in DNA: TGTGCCAGCAGCAAGGACGGAGCCTACGAGCAGTACTTC. This chain joins TRBV7-6 and TRBJ2-7; D is ambiguous. This CDR3 is 13 amino acids long. CDR1 and CDR2 from the germline V gene are SGHVS and FNYEAQ. The V end was cut by 5 bases, the J end by 2 bases, with 10 bases between. Full variable domain (remainder filled in from reference TRBV7-6 and TRBJ2-7): GAGVSQSPRYKVTKRGQDVALRCDPISGHVSLYWYRQALGQGPEFLTYFNYEAQQDKSGLPNDRFSAERPEGSISTLTIQRTEQRDSAMYRCASSKDGAYEQYFGPGTRLTVT.

This clonotype showed up many times. The chain has TRBV7-9 and TRBJ1-2; D gene uncertain. Germline-derived CDR1 and CDR2 are SEHNR and FQNEAQ (reference sequence). V was clipped by 6 bases and J by 0 bases, with 17 bases between them. This CDR3 is 16 amino acids long. The CDR3 nucleotides are TGTGCCAGCAGGGCGAGCGCCGGGAGGTCTAACTATGGCTACACCTTC. Translating gives CASRASAGRSNYGYTF.

This clonotype was detected ten times or more. The rearrangement uses TRBV20-1 and TRBJ2-7, with D perhaps given as TRBD1 or TRBD2 (5 bases each). The V and J ends lost 6 bases and 1 base respectively, with 16 bases between them. Germline lookup yields CDR1 DFQATT and CDR2 SNEGSKA (reference sequence). This CDR3 region has 14 residues. The CDR3 loop is CSASTGTVSYEQYF. The CDR3 bases are TGCAGTGCCAGTACCGGGACGGTATCCTACGAGCAGTACTTC.

In its sample, this clonotype was seen many times. The chain is built from TRBV7-9 and TRBJ2-1; 9 nucleotides agree with TRBD1. Germline-derived CDR1 and CDR2 are SEHNR and FQNEAQ (reference sequence). The CDR3 is 15 residues long. V shed 5 bases, J shed 8 bases, and the junction held 10 bases outside the gene matches. The CDR3 spells CASSPGTGLLDEQFF. The CDR3 DNA reads TGTGCCAGCAGCCCCGGGACAGGGCTTTTGGATGAGCAGTTCTTC. Together with reference TRBV7-9 and TRBJ2-1, the CDR3 gives the full variable domain: DTGVSQNPRHKITKRGQNVTFRCDPISEHNRLYWYRQTLGQGPEFLTYFQNEAQLEKSRLLSDRFSAERPKGSFSTLEIQRTEQGDSAMYLCASSPGTGLLDEQFFGPGTRLTVL.

This clonotype occurred many times. V is TRBV5-1 and J is TRBJ2-1; 15 bases are shared with TRBD2. This CDR3 region has 20 residues. Germline trimming cut 1 base from V and 6 bases from J; bases unmatched to any gene: 14. The V gene's germline CDR1 is SGHRS and CDR2 YFSETQ. CDR3 amino acids: CASSLLVPGLAGGTTNEQFF. CDR3 DNA: TGCGCCAGCAGCTTGCTAGTCCCGGGACTAGCGGGAGGTACTACCAATGAGCAGTTCTTC.

The chain is built from TRBV4-3 and TRBJ1-3, with no clear D. V lost 0 bases and J 0 bases, leaving 9 bases between the germline ends. CDR3 length: 16 residues. Germline V gene lookup returns CDR1 LGHNA and CDR2 YSLEER. For the CDR3, the DNA is TGCGCCAGCAGCCAAGAAGGGCGGTCCTCTGGAAACACCATATATTTT. Amino acids: CASSQEGRSSGNTIYF.

This clonotype was seen a handful of times. The rearrangement joins TRBV9 to TRBJ2-3; TRBD2 matches 13 bases. The length of the CDR3 is 16 residues. Germline CDR1 reads SGDLS; CDR2 reads YYNGEE. V was clipped by 2 bases and J by 3 bases; unmatched bases: 3. The CDR3 coding sequence is TGTGCCAGCAGCGTGGGGACTAGCGGGACGACAGATACGCAGTATTTT. This sequence encodes CASSVGTSGTTDTQYF.

A few counts support this clonotype. The rearrangement uses TRBV11-2 and TRBJ2-3, with 7 bases fitting TRBD2. V gave up 4 bases and J gave up 3 bases; unmatched junction bases: 4. Germline V gene lookup returns CDR1 SGHAT and CDR2 FQNNGV. The length of the CDR3 is 14 residues. The CDR3 region is CASSSRRGTDTQYF. The CDR3 nucleotides read TGTGCCAGCAGCTCCAGGCGGGGGACAGATACGCAGTATTTT.

The sample holds many counts of this clonotype. This chain joins TRBV29-1 and TRBJ1-1; no firm D call. Deletions cut 4 bases from V and 5 bases from J, with 8 bases between. This CDR3 region has 11 residues. CDR1 is SQVTM and CDR2 is ANQGSEA in the germline V gene. CDR3 DNA: TGCAGCGTTGTTGGAGCGACTGAAGCTTTCTTT. This sequence encodes CSVVGATEAFF.

The chain recombines TRBV11-2 with TRBJ2-7; D possibly matches TRBD1 or TRBD2 (5 bases each). In germline, CDR1 is SGHAT, CDR2 FQNNGV. The CDR3 consists of 14 residues. Deletions cut 0 bases from V and 5 bases from J, with 11 bases between. CDR3 sequence: CASSLDPGSHEQYF. DNA for the CDR3: TGTGCCAGCAGCTTAGATCCAGGGAGCCACGAGCAGTACTTC.

There are many counts of this clonotype. The J gene is TRBJ2-3, the V gene TRBV15; no firm D call. CDR1 is LNHNV and CDR2 is YYDKDF in the germline V gene (reference sequence). V was trimmed by 0 bases and J by 1 base, leaving 14 bases between them. CDR3 length: 17 residues. In DNA, the CDR3 is TGTGCCACCAGCAGAGATTCTCGCTTGGGCGGCACAGATACGCAGTATTTT. This gives the protein CATSRDSRLGGTDTQYF.

This clonotype was detected many times. The V and J genes are TRBV21-1 and TRBJ2-3; TRBD1 was called by the table and not checked on the DNA. TRBV21-1 is deemed a pseudogene. There are 16 residues in the CDR3. CDR3 protein: CASSRGTGGFTDTQYF. The CDR3 DNA follows: TGTGCCAGCAGCAGGGGGACAGGGGGCTTTACAGATACGCAGTATTTT.

The sample holds many counts of this clonotype. The chain uses TRBV6-5 and TRBJ2-1; D is perhaps TRBD2 (6 bases). V lost 5 bases and J 5 bases, leaving 16 bases between the germline ends. Germline lookup yields CDR1 MNHEY and CDR2 SVGAGI. The CDR3 runs 15 residues. This CDR3 is CASSLVSGLNNEQFF. Written as DNA, the CDR3 is TGTGCCAGCAGTCTAGTCAGCGGGCTTAACAATGAGCAGTTCTTC.

As for this clonotype: This could be a read error, since a much larger clone is one nucleotide away. This chain uses TRBV3-1 with TRBJ2-1, with D possibly matching TRBD1 (5 bases). The germline CDR1 and CDR2 sequences are LGHDT and YNNKEL (reference sequence). The CDR3 has 11 residues. Trimming removed 6 bases at V and 10 bases at J, with 10 bases between. This CDR3 reads CASSLTAEQFF. In nucleotides, the CDR3 is TGTGCCAGCAGTCTGACAGCAGAGCAGTTCTTC.

This clonotype was picked up many times. The chain employs TRBV7-9 and TRBJ2-7; tentatively, D is TRBD1 (5 bases). Germline assignment: CDR1 SEHNR and CDR2 FQNEAQ (reference sequence). Between the trimmed V and J ends, which lost 1 base and 3 bases, there was a span of 13 bases. CDR3 length: 15 residues. CDR3 in DNA: TGTGCCAGCAGCTTAGAGGGGTCAGATCTCTACGAGCAGTACTTC. Residues: CASSLEGSDLYEQYF.

This clonotype was detected only a few times. The gene calls are TRBV20-1 and TRBJ1-1; D gene unclear. V dropped 3 bases and J dropped 4 bases, with 9 bases sitting between them. There are 12 residues in the CDR3. The germline CDR1 and CDR2 sequences are DFQATT and SNEGSKA (reference sequence). In DNA form, the CDR3 reads TGCAGTGCTAGTAACGCAGTCACTGAAGCTTTCTTT. Protein product: CSASNAVTEAFF.

Many counts were recorded for this clonotype. The chain recombines TRBV5-1 with TRBJ2-7, with a weak D call TRBD1 (7 bases). CDR1 SGHRS and CDR2 YFSETQ come from the germline V gene. The CDR3 loop spans 13 amino acids. V was cut by 2 bases and J by 5 bases, with 11 bases left in between. CDR3: CASSFDREDEQYF. CDR3 DNA: TGCGCCAGCAGCTTCGACAGGGAGGACGAGCAGTACTTC.

This clonotype was counted at least ten times. J is TRBJ2-7 and V is TRBV27; perhaps TRBD1 as D (5 bases). Per the germline V gene, CDR1 is MNHEY and CDR2 is SMNVEV (reference sequence). The ends were cut back, 6 bases at V and 3 bases at J, with 9 bases in the middle. The CDR3 is 12 residues long. In DNA, the CDR3 is TGTGCCAGCAGCTGGCAGGGCTACGAGCAGTACTTC. It specifies CASSWQGYEQYF.

This clonotype was seen a few times. The chain couples TRBV5-1 to TRBJ2-1, with TRBD2 as a possible D gene (6 bases). V shed 0 bases and J shed 1 base, with 8 bases lying between them. The CDR3 is made up of 15 amino acids. Looked up from germline, CDR1 is SGHRS and CDR2 is YFSETQ. CDR3 coding DNA: TGCGCCAGCAGCTTGGAGGGACTTTCCTACAATGAGCAGTTCTTC. Translating it yields CASSLEGLSYNEQFF.

This clonotype was observed many times. This chain joins TRBV4-2 and TRBJ2-7; TRBD2 is a possible D gene (7 bases). With 4 bases removed from V and 4 bases from J, the gap between germline ends came to 17 bases. Per the germline V gene, CDR1 is LGHNA and CDR2 is YNFKEQ. This CDR3 contains 15 residues. The CDR3 region has the DNA TGTGCCAGCAGCCGCGGGGGCCAGGAGGCGTACGAGCAGTACTTC. It is translated as CASSRGGQEAYEQYF.

The table lists this clonotype with many counts. This rearrangement joins TRBV3-1 to TRBJ1-4; D perhaps matches TRBD1 (5 bases). Germline V gene data show CDR1 as LGHDT and CDR2 as YNNKEL (reference sequence). The CDR3 sequence is 16 residues long. Trimming pared 4 bases from V and 6 bases from J, leaving 18 bases between. In DNA form, the CDR3 reads TGTGCCAGCAGCCTCAGAGTAGGGACGGGGTATGAAAAACTGTTTTTT. This gives the protein CASSLRVGTGYEKLFF.

This clonotype showed up many times. At one end the junction does not follow the germline gene, possibly because of a read error. V and J are TRBV27 and TRBJ2-7, with a tentative D call TRBD2 (6 bases). This CDR3 contains 16 residues. Germline V gene lookup returns CDR1 MNHEY and CDR2 SMNVEV (reference sequence). CDR3 sequence reads: CASSPAGGKFRFLFSF. The DNA of the CDR3 is TGTGCCAGCAGCCCCGCTGGCGGGAAGTTCCGGTTCCTCTTTTCCTTC.

This clonotype was seen repeatedly, ten times or more. The V and J genes are TRBV20-1 and TRBJ2-5, with a possible D match to TRBD2 (5 bases). The V gene's germline CDR1 is DFQATT and CDR2 SNEGSKA (reference sequence). Trimming removed 1 base at V and 5 bases at J, with 20 bases between. This CDR3 is built from 16 residues. CDR3 sequence (DNA): TGCAGTGCTAGAGTGGTAGGTGGACTGAGTATTGAGACCCAGTACTTC. This gives the protein CSARVVGGLSIETQYF.